The 29 T cell receptor beta chains listed next were all sequenced from one sample in a study of CD4+ T cells in melanoma. Sequencing was performed with immunoSEQ multiplex PCR; in TCRdb, only in-frame clones are kept and a portion is missing. Found here are a few thousand clones, under 75% of them singletons; the top ten hold around a fifth. Sequenced sample: cells from a culture (not recorded whether cultured in vitro). The source of these receptors is a human donor with melanoma.

The rearrangement links TRBV7-3 to TRBJ2-3; D perhaps matches TRBD2 (6 bases). The CDR3 contains 15 residues. V was cut by 3 bases and J by 0 bases, with 10 bases left in between. Germline V lookup: CDR1 SGHTA, CDR2 FQGTGA. The CDR3 DNA sequence: TGTGCCAGCAGCTTGGGACTTACTAGCACAGATACGCAGTATTTT. It is translated as CASSLGLTSTDTQYF.

In its sample, this clone ranks as medium-sized. The junction shows a germline mismatch at one end, possibly a read error. The chain is built from TRBV7-2 and TRBJ1-2; D perhaps matches TRBD1 (6 bases). There are 12 residues in the CDR3. CDR1 is SGHTA, CDR2 FQGNSA, per germline. CDR3 in amino acids: CASSLGQPDPFF. In DNA form, the CDR3 reads TGTGCCAGCAGTTTAGGACAGCCAGACCCCTTCTTC.

The chain employs TRBV10-3 and TRBJ2-7; 7 positions match TRBD1. The CDR3 runs to 13 residues. With V trimmed by 6 bases and J by 3 bases, 5 bases remained unmatched. Germline loops: CDR1 ENHRY, CDR2 SYGVKD. CDR3 region: CAIRDWDSYEQYF. The CDR3 DNA is TGTGCCATCAGGGATTGGGACAGCTACGAGCAGTACTTC.

V is TRBV3-1 (or the pseudogene TRBV3-2) and J is TRBJ1-6; D not certain. The CDR3 has 14 amino acids. CDR1 and CDR2 from the germline V gene are LGHDT and YNNKEL (reference sequence). V dropped 3 bases and J dropped 10 bases, with 13 bases sitting between them. The CDR3 sequence: CASSQNKARSPLHF. CDR3 DNA: TGTGCCAGCAGCCAGAATAAGGCCAGGTCACCCCTCCACTTT.

The CDR3 loop is CASTTSSDSNTQYF. CDR3 DNA: TGTGCCAGCACCACTAGCTCGGACAGTAATACGCAGTATTTT. The chain couples TRBV6-5 to TRBJ2-3, with D tentatively TRBD1 or TRBD2 (6 bases each). Trimming left V 7 bases short and J 7 bases short, with 18 bases between. Germline CDR1 is MNHEY and CDR2 is SVGAGI. The CDR3 consists of 14 residues.

This clone has a handful of counts. The gene calls are TRBV15 and TRBJ2-5; possibly TRBD1 for D (6 bases). The germline gives CDR1 LNHNV, CDR2 YYDKDF (reference sequence). The CDR3 loop spans 19 amino acids. Trimming took 1 base from V and 5 from J, leaving 26 bases between them. The DNA for the CDR3 is TGTGCCACCAGCAGAGGTCCTACGGAAAAAGGGGGTTCTAAGGAGACCCAGTACTTC. Translation gives CATSRGPTEKGGSKETQYF.

The V and J genes are TRBV29-1 and TRBJ1-1; D remains ambiguous. Germline CDR1 reads SQVTM; CDR2 reads ANQGSEA. With 5 bases removed from V and 7 bases from J, the gap between germline ends came to 14 bases. The CDR3 spans 12 residues. In nucleotides, the CDR3 is TGCAGCGTTAGTGACGGAAGCGTTGAAGCTTTCTTT. Protein product: CSVSDGSVEAFF.

A few counts support this clone. The V call is TRBV4-1, the J call TRBJ1-1, with a possible D match to TRBD1 (6 bases). Germline assignment: CDR1 MGHRA and CDR2 YSYEKL. V was shortened by 0 bases and J by 0 bases, with 8 bases between the two germline ends. This CDR3 contains 15 residues. The DNA of the CDR3 is TGCGCCAGCAGCCAAGAGAGGGGGTTGAACACTGAAGCTTTCTTT. This encodes CASSQERGLNTEAFF.

The chain is built from TRBV6-4 and TRBJ1-1, with 8 bases aligning to TRBD1. This CDR3 comprises 14 residues. V was clipped by 6 bases and J by 1 base; unmatched bases: 4. Per germline, CDR1 MRHNA and CDR2 SNTAGT. CDR3 amino acids: CASSPGTGNTEAFF. DNA of the CDR3: TGTGCCAGCAGCCCCGGGACAGGGAACACTGAAGCTTTCTTT.

V gene TRBV19 combines with J gene TRBJ2-4; D may correspond to TRBD1 or TRBD2 (6 bases each). V gave up 6 bases and J gave up 2 bases, with 32 bases separating them. Germline V gives CDR1 LNHDA, CDR2 SQIVND (reference sequence). There are 21 residues in the CDR3. The CDR3 spells CASSDKQGLWIGGLTKNIQYF. CDR3 sequence (DNA): TGTGCCAGTAGCGATAAACAGGGACTCTGGATTGGTGGACTAACCAAAAACATTCAGTACTTC.

This chain links TRBV27 with TRBJ2-7, with no clear D. The ends were cut back, 3 bases at V and 6 bases at J, with 9 bases in the middle. This CDR3 contains 12 residues. Germline CDR1 reads MNHEY; CDR2 reads SMNVEV (reference sequence). CDR3 nucleotides: TGTGCCAGCAGTTTCGTGGGCGCCGAGCAGTACTTC. Its protein product is CASSFVGAEQYF.

This chain joins TRBV6-5 and TRBJ1-2, with a possible D match to TRBD1 (5 bases). The germline V gene encodes CDR1 MNHEY and CDR2 SVGAGI. The CDR3 loop spans 15 amino acids. Trimming cost V 4 bases and J 2 bases, with 14 bases left between them. The CDR3 DNA is TGTGCCAGCAGTTCGCAGGGTATGGGAAACTATGGCTACACCTTC. The encoded protein is CASSSQGMGNYGYTF.

The J gene is TRBJ1-1, the V gene TRBV28; D possibly corresponds to TRBD1 (5 bases). The CDR3 is made up of 15 amino acids. The germline V gene encodes CDR1 MDHEN and CDR2 SYDVKM. Trimming took off 1 base at V and 5 bases at J, with 14 bases between the two ends. CDR3 in DNA: TGTGCCAGCAGTTTATCCCATGGGGGGATGACTGAAGCTTTCTTT. Translation gives CASSLSHGGMTEAFF.

The chain links TRBV7-8 to TRBJ2-3; TRBD1 matches 7 bases. CDR1 is SGHVS, CDR2 FQNEAQ, per germline. The CDR3 is 14 amino acids. The V gene end was trimmed by 1 base and the J gene end by 5 bases; junction bases not matched to a gene: 3. CDR3 sequence (DNA): TGTGCCAGCAGCTTAGGAGGGGGCCGAGATACGCAGTATTTT. Its protein product is CASSLGGGRDTQYF.

This clone has more than one count but fewer than ten. The chain combines TRBV3-1 (or the pseudogene TRBV3-2) with TRBJ1-1; 8 nucleotides agree with TRBD1. Germline lookup yields CDR1 LGHDT and CDR2 YNNKEL (reference sequence). V shed 1 base and J 3 bases; nucleotides not matched to a gene: 7. This CDR3 spans 16 amino acids. CDR3 amino acids: CASSQAAGGWDTEAFF. CDR3 bases: TGTGCCAGCAGCCAAGCGGCAGGGGGCTGGGACACTGAAGCTTTCTTT.

V usage is TRBV6-5 and J usage is TRBJ1-5; perhaps TRBD1 as D (6 bases). Trimming stripped 6 bases from V and 0 bases from J, with 12 bases between. Germline V lookup: CDR1 MNHEY, CDR2 SVGAGI. The CDR3 sequence is 15 residues long. Here the CDR3 DNA reads TGTGCCAGCAGGGTTTCAGGGGATAGCAATCAGCCCCAGCATTTT. It is translated as CASRVSGDSNQPQHF.

V and J are TRBV11-1 and TRBJ1-6; 7 nucleotides align to TRBD1. Germline V lookup: CDR1 SGHAT, CDR2 FQDESV (reference sequence). This CDR3 contains 15 residues. Trimming cost V 5 bases and J 7 bases; bases outside gene matches: 8. The CDR3 protein is CASSLPGTVNSPLHF. CDR3 DNA: TGTGCCAGCAGCCTACCCGGGACAGTAAATTCACCCCTCCACTTT.

This clone rates as medium-sized. This chain connects TRBV4-1 to TRBJ1-1; D is possibly TRBD1 (6 bases). Germline CDR1 is MGHRA and CDR2 is YSYEKL. Trimming removed 5 bases from V and 2 bases from J, with 12 bases in between. The CDR3 consists of 14 residues. The CDR3 sequence is CASSSRTENTEAFF. CDR3 sequence (DNA): TGCGCCAGCAGCTCGCGGACAGAAAACACTGAAGCTTTCTTT.

V and J are TRBV7-8 and TRBJ1-6; D is unclear. CDR3 length: 14 amino acids. V gave up 4 bases and J gave up 7 bases, with 11 bases separating them. Germline-derived CDR1 and CDR2 are SGHVS and FQNEAQ. CDR3 nucleotides: TGTGCCAGCAGCTCAGCACTCGCGAATTCACCCCTCCACTTT. Its protein is CASSSALANSPLHF. The variable domain in full, with the rest retrieved from reference TRBV7-8 and TRBJ1-6, is GAGVSQSPRYKVAKRGQDVALRCDPISGHVSLFWYQQALGQGPEFLTYFQNEAQLDKSGLPSDRFFAERPEGSVSTLKIQRTQQEDSAVYLCASSSALANSPLHFGNGTRLTVT.

This sequence joins TRBV3-1 (or the pseudogene TRBV3-2) and TRBJ1-1; D ambiguous. V lost 4 bases and J lost 6, with 12 bases in between. Germline V lookup: CDR1 LGHDT, CDR2 YNNKEL (reference sequence). There are 13 residues in the CDR3. The CDR3 loop is CASSPRGFSEAFF. The DNA for the CDR3 is TGTGCCAGCAGCCCGCGAGGGTTTTCTGAAGCTTTCTTT.

This clone was picked up one time. The chain recombines TRBV27 with TRBJ1-5; D gene uncertain. CDR1 and CDR2 (germline): MNHEY, SMNVEV (reference sequence). V was shortened by 5 bases and J by 0 bases, with 8 bases between the two germline ends. The CDR3 runs to 14 residues. CDR3 in DNA: TGTGCCAGCAGTCCAGTAGATAGCAATCAGCCCCAGCATTTT. Translated, it gives CASSPVDSNQPQHF.

There are a few counts of this clone. The chain joins TRBV27 to TRBJ1-2, with D possibly being TRBD1 (5 bases). The CDR3 is 12 residues long. CDR1 MNHEY and CDR2 SMNVEV come from the germline V gene (reference sequence). With 6 bases removed from V and 6 bases from J, the gap between germline ends came to 11 bases. Here the CDR3 reads CASRSWGNGYTF. The CDR3 DNA sequence: TGTGCCAGCAGGAGTTGGGGGAATGGCTACACCTTC.

The V gene is TRBV11-2, the J gene TRBJ2-3; the D is unclear. The CDR3 extends over 13 amino acids. The germline V and J ends were trimmed by 2 bases and 4 bases, with 7 bases remaining between them. Germline V CDR1 and CDR2: SGHAT, FQNNGV. The CDR3 DNA reads TGTGCCAGCAGCTTAATTGGGCCAGATACGCAGTATTTT. Protein product: CASSLIGPDTQYF.

The chain carries TRBV7-3 and TRBJ2-3; TRBD2 matches at 9 bases. With 2 bases clipped from V and 2 bases from J, the junction kept 5 bases outside the gene matches. This CDR3 is built from 16 residues. From germline, CDR1 is SGHTA and CDR2 FQGTGA. This CDR3 reads CASSLGIAGVTDTQYF. The CDR3 bases are TGTGCCAGCAGCTTAGGAATAGCGGGGGTCACAGATACGCAGTATTTT.

The V and J genes are TRBV2 and TRBJ2-6, with 8 bases lining up with TRBD1. Germline V gene sequence: CDR1 SNHLY, CDR2 FYNNEI. CDR3 size: 15 residues. V lost 11 bases and J lost 3; bases outside the gene matches: 9. The chain's CDR3 is CAAGRGRRGANVLTF. The CDR3 DNA is TGTGCCGCGGGCAGGGGGCGTCGTGGGGCCAACGTCCTGACTTTC. The whole variable domain, filled in from reference TRBV2 and TRBJ2-6, reads EPEVTQTPSHQVTQMGQEVILRCVPISNHLYFYWYRQILGQKVEFLVSFYNNEISEKSEIFDDQFSVERPDGSNFTLKIRSTKLEDSAMYFCAAGRGRRGANVLTFGAGSRLTVL.

This clone was counted between two and nine times. V and J are TRBV6-2 or TRBV6-3 and TRBJ2-7; the match to TRBD1 covers 7 bases. V lost 1 base to trimming and J lost 2 bases; unmatched junction nucleotides: 8. The CDR3 has 16 amino acids. CDR1 MNHEY and CDR2 SVGEGT come from the germline V gene. The chain's CDR3 is CASSYLMTGKAYEQYF. The CDR3 nucleotides are TGTGCCAGCAGTTACTTGATGACAGGGAAAGCCTACGAGCAGTACTTC.

V is TRBV3-1 (or the pseudogene TRBV3-2) and J is TRBJ1-1; 7 nucleotides line up with TRBD1. Germline-derived CDR1 and CDR2 are LGHDT and YNNKEL (reference sequence). This CDR3 spans 14 amino acids. The trim removed 0 bases at V and 7 bases at J, leaving 5 bases unmatched. The CDR3 nucleotides are TGTGCCAGCAGCCAAGATGGCGGGACAGTTGAAGCTTTCTTT. Its translation: CASSQDGGTVEAFF.

Only one count was recorded for this clone. This chain's CDR3 is CASSPTGLPGYEQYF. In DNA, the CDR3 is TGTGCCAGCTCACCTACAGGGCTACCGGGCTACGAGCAGTACTTC. V usage is TRBV18 and J usage is TRBJ2-7, with D maybe TRBD1 (6 bases). Trimming pared 3 bases from V and 3 bases from J, leaving 15 bases between. The CDR3 loop spans 15 amino acids. The germline gives CDR1 KGHSH, CDR2 LQKENI. The full variable domain, in which reference TRBV18 and TRBJ2-7 provide the parts outside the CDR3, is NAGVMQNPRHLVRRRGQEARLRCSPMKGHSHVYWYRQLPEEGLKFMVYLQKENIIDESGMPKERFSAEFPKEGPSILRIQQVVRGDSAAYFCASSPTGLPGYEQYFGPGTRLTVT.

The V call is TRBV27, the J call TRBJ1-2; 11 bases are shared with TRBD1. The CDR3 extends over 15 amino acids. Losses at the gene ends were 6 bases for V and 4 bases for J; bases not matched to a gene: 7. Germline V CDR1 and CDR2: MNHEY, SMNVEV (reference sequence). CDR3 sequence (DNA): TGTGCCAGCAGACCCGGGACAGGGGGTTTCTATGGCTACACCTTC. Protein: CASRPGTGGFYGYTF.